The 14 T cell receptor beta chains below all came from one sample that was sequenced in a study of shared clonotypes between healthy human individuals. Naive CD8 cells lacked CD45RO, underwent positive selection for CCR7 and left out terminally differentiated effector memory CD45RA+ cells. Data came from immunoSEQ multiplex PCR; TCRdb stores just in-frame clones and leaves some out. The sample has about 2.1 million clones; around 93% are singletons. Source material: naive CD8+ T cells from PBMCs. The receptors stem from a man between 18 and 29 years old in good health. Some clones in this sample may be carry-over from other donors' samples.

The CDR3 is CASSLEAGLAANEQFF. DNA for the CDR3: TGTGCCAGCAGCTTAGAAGCAGGATTAGCGGCCAATGAGCAGTTCTTC. The chain is built from TRBV11-2 and TRBJ2-1; D perhaps matches TRBD2 (6 bases). The CDR3 consists of 16 residues. Trimming cost V 0 bases and J 6 bases, with 15 bases left between them. Germline values: CDR1 SGHAT, CDR2 FQNNGV.

The genes are TRBV19 and TRBJ1-3; the D gene is possibly TRBD1 (5 bases). The V end lost 4 bases, the J end lost 0 bases, and 13 bases lay between the germline ends. Per germline, CDR1 LNHDA and CDR2 SQIVND (reference sequence). CDR3 size: 16 residues. In DNA form, the CDR3 reads TGTGCCAGTAGTACCCGACAGATAAACTCTGGAAACACCATATATTTT. Translated: CASSTRQINSGNTIYF.

The CDR3 DNA reads as TGTGCCAGTAGTTCGGACAGAGGTGGGGCCAACGTCCTGACTTTC. Its translation: CASSSDRGGANVLTF. This chain links TRBV19 with TRBJ2-6, with a tentative D call TRBD1 (6 bases). V dropped 5 bases and J dropped 3 bases, with 11 bases sitting between them. There are 15 residues in the CDR3. Germline V gene sequence: CDR1 LNHDA, CDR2 SQIVND (reference sequence).

The V gene is TRBV13, the J gene TRBJ2-7; D may be TRBD2 (6 bases). This CDR3 has 13 amino acids. CDR1 PRHDT and CDR2 FYEKMQ come from the germline V gene (reference sequence). Deletions cut 5 bases from V and 6 bases from J, with 14 bases between. The CDR3 reads CASSPETSLEQYF. The CDR3 DNA follows: TGTGCCAGCAGCCCCGAGACTAGTCTCGAGCAGTACTTC.

V and J are TRBV9 and TRBJ2-2; no firm D call. Germline V lookup: CDR1 SGDLS, CDR2 YYNGEE. V lost 4 bases to trimming and J lost 4 bases, with 8 bases between them. The CDR3 consists of 13 residues. The CDR3 DNA follows: TGTGCCAGCAGCTCCTGGGGCACCGGGGAGCTGTTTTTT. It yields the protein CASSSWGTGELFF.

V usage is TRBV21-1 and J usage is TRBJ2-5. TRBV21-1 is reported as a pseudogene. The CDR3 runs to 14 residues. The CDR3: CASSKVGLRETQYF. CDR3 DNA sequence: TGTGCCAGCAGCAAAGTAGGGCTAAGAGAGACCCAGTACTTC.

The chain recombines TRBV18 with TRBJ2-1, with a tentative D call TRBD1 (5 bases). The germline gives CDR1 KGHSH, CDR2 LQKENI. The germline V and J ends were trimmed by 1 base and 10 bases, with 11 bases remaining between them. The CDR3 is 13 amino acids. CDR3 DNA: TGTGCCAGCTCACCACTTTACAAGGGGGAGCAGTTCTTC. Translation: CASSPLYKGEQFF.

Regarding this clone: Other DNA sequences in the same sample also yield this CDR3. The CDR3 region has the DNA TGTGCCAGTAGTATAACTAGCGGACAAGAGACCCAGTACTTC. This encodes CASSITSGQETQYF. The chain has TRBV19 and TRBJ2-5; 8 bases are shared with TRBD2. The CDR3 extends over 14 amino acids. Germline V gene data show CDR1 as LNHDA and CDR2 as SQIVND (reference sequence). V dropped 2 bases and J dropped 2; count of bases not matched to a gene: 1.

In this sample, this clone turned up once. The chain joins TRBV28 to TRBJ2-6; a possible D gene is TRBD1 (6 bases). Germline V gene data show CDR1 as MDHEN and CDR2 as SYDVKM. V was trimmed by 5 bases and J by 12 bases, leaving 29 bases between them. The CDR3 sequence is 18 residues long. CDR3 loop: CASSPWDNLAVPLVVLTF. The CDR3 coding sequence is TGTGCCAGCAGTCCCTGGGACAACCTTGCGGTCCCCTTAGTCGTCCTGACTTTC.

Note on this clone: Other DNA sequences in the sample encode the same CDR3. The rearrangement joins TRBV9 to TRBJ2-7; unclear D gene. CDR1 SGDLS and CDR2 YYNGEE come from the germline V gene. The CDR3 runs to 14 residues. Trimming took off 0 bases at V and 0 bases at J, with 7 bases between the two ends. In DNA form, the CDR3 reads TGTGCCAGCAGCGTAGGTGGCGACTCCTACGAGCAGTACTTC. Translated: CASSVGGDSYEQYF.

This chain connects TRBV6-1 to TRBJ2-7; D unresolved. The CDR3 runs 13 residues. CDR1 is MNHNS, CDR2 SASEGT, per germline. Deletions cut 3 bases from V and 4 bases from J, with 10 bases between. The chain's CDR3 is CASSDLRTYEQYF. The CDR3, as DNA: TGTGCCAGCAGTGATTTGAGAACGTACGAGCAGTACTTC.

This clone was found a few times. The V call is TRBV19, the J call TRBJ2-1; 11 bases are a match to TRBD2. CDR1 is LNHDA, CDR2 SQIVND, per germline (reference sequence). V lost 4 bases to trimming and J lost 5 bases; unmatched junction nucleotides: 4. The length of the CDR3 is 15 residues. The CDR3 DNA reads as TGTGCCAGTAGTACGGGACTAGCGGCCAACAATGAGCAGTTCTTC. Translation: CASSTGLAANNEQFF.

J is TRBJ1-1 and V is TRBV5-4; 7 bases are a match to TRBD1. The CDR3 spans 14 residues. J gave up 6 bases and V 2 bases, and 7 bases lay outside the gene matches. In germline, CDR1 is SGHNT, CDR2 YYREEE (reference sequence). Here the CDR3 DNA reads TGTGCCAGCAGCTTACGGGGCAGGGGGGCTGAAGCTTTCTTT. This codes for CASSLRGRGAEAFF.

V usage is TRBV7-2 and J usage is TRBJ1-5; the match to TRBD1 covers 10 bases. Germline V CDR1 and CDR2: SGHTA, FQGNSA. V shed 0 bases and J 6 bases; nucleotides not matched to a gene: 2. The CDR3 length is 15 residues. The CDR3 coding sequence is TGTGCCAGCAGCTTAGCGGACAGGGGGGCTCAGCCCCAGCATTTT. Its translation is CASSLADRGAQPQHF.